This T cell receptor (beta chain) was sequenced in a study of human T cells and chemical hapten exposure. The wider study: Slight volume differences across pooled libraries mainly accounted for varying per-sample TCR yields.

With 6 bases clipped from V and 0 bases from J, the junction kept 7 bases outside the gene matches. The CDR3 is made up of 15 amino acids. Germline values: CDR1 MNHEY, CDR2 SVGAGI. This sample's time point: healthy volunteer bleed at 6 weeks. Blood, whole and unfractionated, served as the source for total RNA extraction. Study observations and caveats: Sensitizing with DPC caused no change in TCRs above 1 in 1000 frequency.

For the library, individual cDNA molecules each received unique molecular identifiers. Per the authors' pipeline: Sample TCR totals centred on a median of roughly 96,000, ranging about 20,000 to 700,000. TCRdb ran MiXCR on the RACE reads and lists one entry per CDR3 protein. In this record, the V and J calls reflect TCRdb's handling and not the investigators' own analysis. The table shows approximately 79,000 distinct CDR3 sequences, with roughly 8.6% occurring only once. This clonotype was picked up many times. Its antigen is as yet unknown. The chain recombines TRBV6-5 with TRBJ1-1; 7 bases are a match to TRBD1. Sequenced input: whole blood. This sequence originates from a male donor in good health. Some clones in this sample may be carry-over from other donors' samples. The CDR3: CASSGQVQMNTEAFF. CDR3 DNA: TGTGCCAGCAGCGGACAGGTACAAATGAACACTGAAGCTTTCTTT.